The next 18 T cell receptor beta chains were all read from a single sample in a study of T cells expressing NK-cell markers. With the 5' RACE reads reprocessed, TCRdb shows one record per CDR3 protein and no DNA. The sample has hundreds of thousands of distinct CDR3 sequences, and its top ten clones hold approximately 3.6%. Sequenced: blood T cells: a sorted CD56 or NKG2C T cell subset, CD4+ or CD8+ T cells, or bulk PBMC T cells (not recorded which). These receptors all stem from a man younger than 35 in good health.

The chain carries TRBV6-5 and TRBJ2-5; no DNA is available, so the TRBD1 call from TCRdb remains unchecked. The CDR3 spans 15 residues. The germline V gene has CDR1 MNHEY and CDR2 SVGAGI. The CDR3 reads CASSFKQGLQETQYF.

The chain joins TRBV12-3 or TRBV12-4 to TRBJ2-6. The CDR3 sequence is 16 residues long. The CDR3 here is CASRDTVDSGANVLTF.

The rearrangement joins TRBV7-9 to TRBJ2-7; TCRdb indicates TRBD2, and absent DNA this call remains unverified. Germline V lookup: CDR1 SEHNR, CDR2 FQNEAQ (reference sequence). This CDR3 has 11 residues. CDR3 sequence reads: CALGGAYEQYF.

The chain couples TRBV27 to TRBJ2-7; no DNA is available, so the TRBD1 call from TCRdb remains unchecked. The CDR3 has 13 amino acids. The V gene's germline CDR1 is MNHEY and CDR2 SMNVEV (reference sequence). CDR3 in amino acids: CATRTGGNYEQYF.

This chain joins TRBV12-3 or TRBV12-4 and TRBJ2-3; TCRdb's assignment of TRBD1 cannot be checked, as there is no DNA. This CDR3 contains 14 residues. The CDR3: CASTRDSLTDTQYF.

This sequence joins TRBV29-1 and TRBJ1-1; TCRdb indicates TRBD1, and absent DNA this call remains unverified. The germline V gene has CDR1 SQVTM and CDR2 ANQGSEA. This CDR3 has 14 residues. CDR3 loop: CSVRPQGGNTEAFF.

J is TRBJ2-3 and V is TRBV5-1. Germline V gene lookup returns CDR1 SGHRS and CDR2 YFSETQ. The CDR3 runs to 12 residues. The CDR3 is CASSTHTDTQYF.

This chain connects TRBV5-1 to TRBJ1-5; without DNA, the TCRdb call of TRBD1 cannot be checked. There are 14 residues in the CDR3. Germline V CDR1 and CDR2: SGHRS, YFSETQ. The CDR3 sequence is CASSRTGGSSPQHF.

The chain recombines TRBV2 with TRBJ2-1; TCRdb designates TRBD1, a call that cannot be tested without DNA. Germline CDR1 SNHLY, CDR2 FYNNEI. The CDR3 has 15 residues. The CDR3 sequence is CASTFGQPGYNEQFF.

The chain couples TRBV6-1 to TRBJ2-7. Germline loops: CDR1 MNHNS, CDR2 SASEGT. The CDR3 loop spans 12 amino acids. CDR3 region: CASGQAGNEQYF.

This chain's CDR3 is CASSLPSGGRGGEQYF. The V and J genes are TRBV11-2 and TRBJ2-7; without DNA, the TCRdb call of TRBD2 cannot be checked. The germline V gene encodes CDR1 SGHAT and CDR2 FQNNGV. The length of the CDR3 is 16 residues.

The genes are TRBV20-1 and TRBJ1-1; TCRdb designates TRBD1, a call that cannot be tested without DNA. The CDR3 is made up of 14 amino acids. Germline V lookup: CDR1 DFQATT, CDR2 SNEGSKA (reference sequence). The CDR3 reads CSATTGIRDTEAFF.

J is TRBJ1-1 and V is TRBV20-1. This CDR3 contains 15 residues. Germline V gene sequence: CDR1 DFQATT, CDR2 SNEGSKA (reference sequence). This chain's CDR3 is CSARSGRPGDTEAFF.

The V gene is TRBV6-2 or TRBV6-3, the J gene TRBJ2-1; as DNA is missing, the TRBD2 call by TCRdb cannot be tested. The CDR3 spans 15 residues. Germline CDR1 is MNHEY and CDR2 is SVGEGT. The CDR3 is CASSQTSGTYGEQFF.

This chain connects TRBV5-1 to TRBJ2-1; TCRdb's D call, TRBD2, is unchecked because there is no DNA. CDR3 length: 16 amino acids. CDR1 is SGHRS and CDR2 is YFSETQ in the germline V gene. CDR3 sequence reads: CASSSPGLAVRYEQFF.

The J gene is TRBJ1-1, the V gene TRBV5-1; TCRdb returns TRBD1, unconfirmable since there is no DNA. There are 12 residues in the CDR3. Germline lookup yields CDR1 SGHRS and CDR2 YFSETQ. The CDR3 region is CASRDSEFEAFF.

The V and J genes are TRBV3-1 and TRBJ2-3; there is no DNA to check the TCRdb D call of TRBD2. Germline loops: CDR1 LGHDT, CDR2 YNNKEL (reference sequence). The CDR3 spans 16 residues. CDR3 amino acids: CASSLLAGEAADTQYF.

The chain couples TRBV7-6 to TRBJ2-7; lacking DNA, the TRBD1 call made by TCRdb goes unchecked. The CDR3 is 15 residues long. Germline V lookup: CDR1 SGHVS, CDR2 FNYEAQ. Here the CDR3 reads CASSLAQGFVYEQYF. Together with reference TRBV7-6 and TRBJ2-7, the CDR3 gives the full variable domain: GAGVSQSPRYKVTKRGQDVALRCDPISGHVSLYWYRQALGQGPEFLTYFNYEAQQDKSGLPNDRFSAERPEGSISTLTIQRTEQRDSAMYRCASSLAQGFVYEQYFGPGTRLTVT.